This T cell receptor (beta chain) came from a study of T cells in localized non-small cell lung cancer. Study results and caveats: There was higher T cell clonality in uninvolved adjacent lung than in tumor, and it was highest there.

As for this clone: No antigen is known for it.

Method: immunoSEQ multiplex PCR; TCRdb's copy keeps in-frame clones and lacks some. Of 60,000 or so clones in the sample, roughly 81% were seen once. J lost 2 bases, V lost 2 bases, and 5 bases had no gene match. In germline, CDR1 is MNHNS, CDR2 SASEGT. CDR3 length: 17 residues. This TCR was recovered from a man aged 40 to 70 with stage II lung adenocarcinoma. J is TRBJ1-5 and V is TRBV6-1; 11 positions agree with TRBD1. The source material was PBMCs, sampled before any cancer treatment. The CDR3 protein is CASSERTGGAGNQPQHF. In DNA, the CDR3 is TGTGCCAGCAGTGAAAGGACAGGGGGCGCAGGCAATCAGCCCCAGCATTTT.